The 8 T cell receptor beta chains below come from one sample, sequenced in a study of blood T cell repertoires in COVID-19. TCRdb keeps only in-frame clones here, not all; method: immunoSEQ multiplex PCR. The profile shows roughly 80,000 clones, over 75% of them singletons. Sequenced: peripheral blood. These receptors originate from a human donor in a cohort sampled during active COVID-19.

This chain links TRBV20-1 with TRBJ1-1; maybe TRBD1 (5 bases). The CDR3 consists of 11 residues. In germline, CDR1 is DFQATT, CDR2 SNEGSKA (reference sequence). This CDR3 reads CSRDQNTEAFF. CDR3 in DNA: TGCAGCAGGGATCAGAACACTGAAGCTTTCTTT.

The rearrangement links TRBV5-1 to TRBJ1-5; D uncertain. With 4 bases removed from V and 1 base from J, the gap between germline ends came to 15 bases. Looked up from germline, CDR1 is SGHRS and CDR2 is YFSETQ. The CDR3 consists of 16 residues. The CDR3 sequence: CASSLEGGPSNQPQHF. In DNA, the CDR3 is TGCGCCAGCAGCCTGGAAGGAGGCCCAAGCAATCAGCCCCAGCATTTT.

As to this clone: Germline and junction disagree at one end, which may indicate a read error. This chain links TRBV5-1 with TRBJ1-6; 8 bases line up with TRBD1. The CDR3 contains 18 residues. CDR1 and CDR2 (germline): SGHRS, YFSETQ. CDR3 loop: CASSLSYRGSRRNSALHF. The DNA for the CDR3 is TGCGCCAGCAGCTTGAGTTACAGGGGGTCCCGGAGGAATTCAGCCCTCCACTTT.

The chain uses TRBV5-6 and TRBJ2-7; D perhaps matches TRBD1 (7 bases). CDR1 is SGHDT, CDR2 YYEEEE, per germline. V was clipped by 4 bases and J by 3 bases, with 17 bases between them. The CDR3 runs to 15 residues. The DNA for the CDR3 is TGTGCCAGCAGCATCGGACAGGAGGGGATCTACGAGCAGTACTTC. This codes for CASSIGQEGIYEQYF.

The chain employs TRBV2 and TRBJ1-5, with no clear D. This CDR3 region has 16 residues. Deletions cut 8 bases from V and 4 bases from J, with 21 bases between. Germline lookup yields CDR1 SNHLY and CDR2 FYNNEI. The CDR3: CASGGSGSRANQPQHF. The CDR3 DNA is TGTGCCAGCGGCGGCAGCGGCAGTCGGGCGAATCAGCCCCAGCATTTT.

The chain uses TRBV11-2 and TRBJ2-2; D unresolved. There are 14 residues in the CDR3. Germline lookup yields CDR1 SGHAT and CDR2 FQNNGV. Trimming took off 2 bases at V and 5 bases at J, with 9 bases between the two ends. CDR3: CASSLFRSTGELFF. The CDR3 DNA is TGTGCCAGCAGCTTATTCAGGTCGACCGGGGAGCTGTTTTTT.

CDR3 coding DNA: TGTGCCAGCAAAACCGACAGAAACTATGGCTACACCTTC. It is translated as CASKTDRNYGYTF. V usage is TRBV2 and J usage is TRBJ1-2; tentatively, D is TRBD1 (5 bases). The V gene's germline CDR1 is SNHLY and CDR2 FYNNEI. CDR3 length: 13 amino acids. V lost 7 bases to trimming and J lost 2 bases, with 11 bases between them.

CDR3 nucleotides: TGTGCCACCAGTGATTACAGGGGTCCATGGTATGGCTACACCTTC. Amino acids: CATSDYRGPWYGYTF. This rearrangement joins TRBV24-1 to TRBJ1-2; 7 bases are a match to TRBD1. CDR1 and CDR2 (germline): KGHDR, SFDVKD. Trimming at V came to 2 bases and at J to 5 bases, leaving 7 bases not matched to a gene. The CDR3 is 15 amino acids.